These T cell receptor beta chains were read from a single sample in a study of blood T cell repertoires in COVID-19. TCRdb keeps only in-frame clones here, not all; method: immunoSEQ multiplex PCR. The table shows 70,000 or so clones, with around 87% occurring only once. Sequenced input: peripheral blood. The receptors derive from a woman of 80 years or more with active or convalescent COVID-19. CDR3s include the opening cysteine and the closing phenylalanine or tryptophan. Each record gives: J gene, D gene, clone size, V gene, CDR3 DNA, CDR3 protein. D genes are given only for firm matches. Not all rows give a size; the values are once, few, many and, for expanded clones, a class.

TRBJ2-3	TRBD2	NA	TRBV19	TGTGCCAGTAAGAACCGGGGGGGCCGAAGCACAGATACGCAGTATTTT	CASKNRGGRSTDTQYF
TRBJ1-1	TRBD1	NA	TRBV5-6	TGTGCCAGCAGCTTCCACAGGGGTAGCACTGAAGCTTTCTTT	CASSFHRGSTEAFF
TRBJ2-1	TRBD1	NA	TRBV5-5	TGTGCCAGCAGCTTGGCCGTGACAGGGGAAGGTCGGGCATACAATGAGCAGTTCTTC	CASSLAVTGEGRAYNEQFF
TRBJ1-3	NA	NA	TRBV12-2	TGTGCAAGTCGCTTATATAGCGGGGACAGGGGATTCGGAAACACCATATATTTT	CASRLYSGDRGFGNTIYF
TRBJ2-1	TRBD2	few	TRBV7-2	TGTGCCAGCAGCGGTAGCGGGGGGGTTAATGAGCAGTTCTTC	CASSGSGGVNEQFF
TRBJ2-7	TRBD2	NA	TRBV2	TGTGCCAGCTCGGGAGGGAAAAAGCTACACGAGCAGTACTTC	CASSGGKKLHEQYF
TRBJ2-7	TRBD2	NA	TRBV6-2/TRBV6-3	TGTGCCAGCAGTTACGCGGGAGCCTACGAGCAGTACTTC	CASSYAGAYEQYF
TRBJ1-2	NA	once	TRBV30	TGTGCCTGGAGTTTTTACAATAACTATGGCTACACCTTC	CAWSFYNNYGYTF
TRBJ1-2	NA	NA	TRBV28	TGTGCCAGCAGTTTTGTGGACAGTCGGATTACTAACTATGGCTACACCTTC	CASSFVDSRITNYGYTF
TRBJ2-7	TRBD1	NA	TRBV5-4	TGTGCCAGCAGCTCCGGACAGGTGGCCCTCGAGCAGTACTTC	CASSSGQVALEQYF
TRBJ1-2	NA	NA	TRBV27	TGTGCCAGCAGGGACAGCCTCAACTATGGCTACACCTTC	CASRDSLNYGYTF
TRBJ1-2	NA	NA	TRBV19	TGTGCCAGCAGTCTACAGATATTTAATGGCTACACCTTC	CASSLQIFNGYTF
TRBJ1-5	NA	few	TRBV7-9	TGTGCCAGCAGCTTTAGCCCTTGGGCAGGGCCCCAGCCCCAGCATTTT	CASSFSPWAGPQPQHF
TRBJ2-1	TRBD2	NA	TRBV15	TGTGCCACCAGCGCGAGGGAGGGAAGTCAGGATGAGCAGTTCTTC	CATSAREGSQDEQFF
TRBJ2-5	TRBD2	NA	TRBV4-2	TGTGCCAGCAGCTTATCTAGCGGGGGGGCCCAAGAGACCCAGTACTTC	CASSLSSGGAQETQYF
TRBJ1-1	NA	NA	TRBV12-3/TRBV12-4	TGTGCCAGCAGTTTAATTATGGCCACTGAAGCTTTCTTT	CASSLIMATEAFF
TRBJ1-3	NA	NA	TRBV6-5	TGTGCCAGCAGCCTAGACCATATGCACACCATATATTTT	CASSLDHMHTIYF
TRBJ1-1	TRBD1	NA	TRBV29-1	TGCAGCGTCAAGACCACAGGGGGGAACACTGAAGCTTTCTTT	CSVKTTGGNTEAFF
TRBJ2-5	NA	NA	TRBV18	TGTGCCAGCTCACGACAGGCTCTTCAAGAGACCCAGTACTTC	CASSRQALQETQYF
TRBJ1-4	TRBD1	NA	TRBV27	TGTGCCAGCAAGACCACAGGGGGCGCCTATGAAAAACTGTTTTTT	CASKTTGGAYEKLFF
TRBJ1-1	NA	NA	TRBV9	TGTGCCAGCAGTAAAGGGACAAAGAACACTGAAGCTTTCTTT	CASSKGTKNTEAFF
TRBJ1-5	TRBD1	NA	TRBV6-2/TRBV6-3	TGTGCCAGCAGTGACAGGGGCCTGAACGTAAATCAGCCCCAGCATTTT	CASSDRGLNVNQPQHF